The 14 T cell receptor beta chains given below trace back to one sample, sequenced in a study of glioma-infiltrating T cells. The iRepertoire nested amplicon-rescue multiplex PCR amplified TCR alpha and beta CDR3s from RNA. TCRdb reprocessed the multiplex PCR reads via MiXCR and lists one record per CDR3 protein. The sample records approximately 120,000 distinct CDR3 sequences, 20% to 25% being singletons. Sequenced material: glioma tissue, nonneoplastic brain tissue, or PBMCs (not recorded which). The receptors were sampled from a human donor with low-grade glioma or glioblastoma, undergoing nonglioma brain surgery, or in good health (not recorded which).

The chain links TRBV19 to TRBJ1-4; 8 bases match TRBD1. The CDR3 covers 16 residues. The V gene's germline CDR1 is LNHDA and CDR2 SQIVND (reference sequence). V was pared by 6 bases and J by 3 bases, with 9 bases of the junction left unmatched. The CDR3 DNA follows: TGTGCCAGTAGCAAACCGGGACAGGCGGCTAATGAAAAACTGTTTTTT. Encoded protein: CASSKPGQAANEKLFF. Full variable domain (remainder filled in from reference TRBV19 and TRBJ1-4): DGGITQSPKYLFRKEGQNVTLSCEQNLNHDAMYWYRQDPGQGLRLIYYSQIVNDFQKGDIAEGYSVSREKKESFPLTVTSAQKNPTAFYLCASSKPGQAANEKLFFGSGTQLSVL.

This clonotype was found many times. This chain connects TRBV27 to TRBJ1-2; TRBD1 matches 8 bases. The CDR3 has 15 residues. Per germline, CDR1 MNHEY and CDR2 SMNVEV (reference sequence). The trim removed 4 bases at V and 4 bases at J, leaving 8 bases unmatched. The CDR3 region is CASSSGGQGTYGYTF. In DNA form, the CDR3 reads TGTGCCAGCAGTTCAGGAGGACAGGGCACCTATGGCTACACCTTC.

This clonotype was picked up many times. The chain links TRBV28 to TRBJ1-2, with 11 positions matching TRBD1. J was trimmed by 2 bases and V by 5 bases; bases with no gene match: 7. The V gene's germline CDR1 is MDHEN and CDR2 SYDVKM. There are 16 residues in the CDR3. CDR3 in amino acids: CASSDSGQGANYGYTF. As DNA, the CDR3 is TGTGCCAGCAGTGACTCTGGACAGGGGGCGAACTATGGCTACACCTTC.

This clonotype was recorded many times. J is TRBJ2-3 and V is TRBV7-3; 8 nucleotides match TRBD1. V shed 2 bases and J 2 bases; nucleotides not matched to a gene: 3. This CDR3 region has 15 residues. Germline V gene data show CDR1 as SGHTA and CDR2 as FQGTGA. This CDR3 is CASSLQGAITDTQYF. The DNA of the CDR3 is TGTGCCAGCAGCTTACAGGGGGCTATCACAGATACGCAGTATTTT.

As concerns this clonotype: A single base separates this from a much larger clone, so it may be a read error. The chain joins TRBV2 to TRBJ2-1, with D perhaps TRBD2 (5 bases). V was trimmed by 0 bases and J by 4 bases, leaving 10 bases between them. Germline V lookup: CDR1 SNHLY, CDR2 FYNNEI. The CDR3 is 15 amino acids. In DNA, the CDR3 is TGTGCCAGCAGTGAAGCGGGAGCTTATTACAATGAGCAGTTCTTC. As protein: CASSEAGAYYNEQFF.

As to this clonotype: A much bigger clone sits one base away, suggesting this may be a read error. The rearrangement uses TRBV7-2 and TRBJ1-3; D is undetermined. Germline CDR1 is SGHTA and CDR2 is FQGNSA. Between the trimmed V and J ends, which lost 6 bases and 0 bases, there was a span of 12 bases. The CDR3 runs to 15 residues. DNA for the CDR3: TGTGCCAGCAGATTTTGGATGGCCTCTGGAAACACCATATATTTT. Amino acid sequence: CASRFWMASGNTIYF. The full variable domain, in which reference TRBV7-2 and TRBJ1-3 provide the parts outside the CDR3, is GAGVSQSPSNKVTEKGKDVELRCDPISGHTALYWYRQSLGQGLEFLIYFQGNSAPDKSGLPSDRFSAERTGGSVSTLTIQRTQQEDSAVYLCASRFWMASGNTIYFGEGSWLTVV.

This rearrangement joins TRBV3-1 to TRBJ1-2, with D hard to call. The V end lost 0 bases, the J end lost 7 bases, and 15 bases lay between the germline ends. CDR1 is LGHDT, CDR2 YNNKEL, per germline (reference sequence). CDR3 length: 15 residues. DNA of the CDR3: TGTGCCAGCAGCCAAGAGACAAGGCCCTCCGGTGGCTACACCTTC. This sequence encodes CASSQETRPSGGYTF.

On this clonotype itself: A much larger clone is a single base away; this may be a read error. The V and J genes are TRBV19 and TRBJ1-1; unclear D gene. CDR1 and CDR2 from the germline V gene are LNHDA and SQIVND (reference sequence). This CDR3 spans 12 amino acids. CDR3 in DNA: TGTGCCAATAGTATAAGAGGGCTTGAAGCTTTCTTT. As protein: CANSIRGLEAFF.

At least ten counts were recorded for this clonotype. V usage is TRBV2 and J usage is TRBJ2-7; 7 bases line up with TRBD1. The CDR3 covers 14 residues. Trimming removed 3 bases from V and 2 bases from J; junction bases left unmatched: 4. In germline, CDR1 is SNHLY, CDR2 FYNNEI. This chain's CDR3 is CASSDPDRAYEQYF. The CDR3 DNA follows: TGTGCCAGCAGTGACCCCGACAGGGCCTACGAGCAGTACTTC.

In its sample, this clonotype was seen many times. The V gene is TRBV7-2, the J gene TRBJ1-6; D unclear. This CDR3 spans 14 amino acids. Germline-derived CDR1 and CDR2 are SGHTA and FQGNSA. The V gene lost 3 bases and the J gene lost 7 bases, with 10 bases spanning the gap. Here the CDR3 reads CASSFGVYNSPLHF. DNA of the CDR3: TGTGCCAGCAGCTTCGGAGTGTACAATTCACCCCTCCACTTT.

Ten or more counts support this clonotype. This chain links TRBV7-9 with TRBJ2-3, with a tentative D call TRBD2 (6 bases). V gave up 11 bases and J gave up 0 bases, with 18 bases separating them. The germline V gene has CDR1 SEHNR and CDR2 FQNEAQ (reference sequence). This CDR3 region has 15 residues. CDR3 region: CAVIPGAGSTDTQYF. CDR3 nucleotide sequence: TGTGCCGTCATCCCCGGGGCGGGAAGCACAGATACGCAGTATTTT.

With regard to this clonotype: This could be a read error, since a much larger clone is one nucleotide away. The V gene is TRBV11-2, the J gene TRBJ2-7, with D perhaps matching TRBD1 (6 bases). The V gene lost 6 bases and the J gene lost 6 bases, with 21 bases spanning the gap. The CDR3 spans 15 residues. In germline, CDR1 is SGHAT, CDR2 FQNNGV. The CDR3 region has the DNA TGTGCCAGCAGGTCACTAGGGGGAGTAGGTTCCGAGCAGTACTTC. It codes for CASRSLGGVGSEQYF.

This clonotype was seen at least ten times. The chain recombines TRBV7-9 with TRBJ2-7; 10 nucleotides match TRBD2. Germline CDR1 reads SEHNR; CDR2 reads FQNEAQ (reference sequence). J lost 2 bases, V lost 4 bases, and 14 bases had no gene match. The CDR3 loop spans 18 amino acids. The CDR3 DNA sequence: TGTGCCAGCAGCTCCTCACTATTTTCCACTAGCGGGGCCTACGAGCAGTACTTC. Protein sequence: CASSSSLFSTSGAYEQYF.

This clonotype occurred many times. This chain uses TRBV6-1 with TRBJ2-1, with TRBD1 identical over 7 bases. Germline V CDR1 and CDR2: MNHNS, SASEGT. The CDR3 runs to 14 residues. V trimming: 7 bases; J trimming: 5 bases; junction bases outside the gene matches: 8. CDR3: CASTKTGSHNEQFF. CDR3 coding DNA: TGTGCCAGCACAAAGACAGGGTCCCACAATGAGCAGTTCTTC.